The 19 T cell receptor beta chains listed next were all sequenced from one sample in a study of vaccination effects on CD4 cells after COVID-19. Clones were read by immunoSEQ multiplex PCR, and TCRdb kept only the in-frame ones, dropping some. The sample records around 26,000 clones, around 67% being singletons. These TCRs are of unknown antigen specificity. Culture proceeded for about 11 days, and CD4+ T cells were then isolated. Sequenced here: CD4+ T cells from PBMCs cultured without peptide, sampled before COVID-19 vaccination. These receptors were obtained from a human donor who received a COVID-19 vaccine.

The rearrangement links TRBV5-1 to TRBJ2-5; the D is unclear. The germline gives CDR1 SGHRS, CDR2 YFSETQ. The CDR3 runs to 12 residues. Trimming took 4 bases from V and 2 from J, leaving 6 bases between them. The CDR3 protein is CASSDFQETQYF. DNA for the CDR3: TGCGCCAGCAGCGACTTTCAAGAGACCCAGTACTTC.

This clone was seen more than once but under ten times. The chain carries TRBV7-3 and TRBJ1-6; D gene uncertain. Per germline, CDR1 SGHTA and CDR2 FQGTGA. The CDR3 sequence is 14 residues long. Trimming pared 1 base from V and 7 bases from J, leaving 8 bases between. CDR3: CASSLSGVNSPLHF. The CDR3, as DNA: TGTGCCAGCAGCTTAAGTGGCGTAAATTCACCCCTCCACTTT.

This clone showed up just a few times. DNA for the CDR3: TGTGCCAGCAGCTGGGGGGACGGCAATCAGCCCCAGCATTTT. Translation gives CASSWGDGNQPQHF. V gene TRBV7-2 combines with J gene TRBJ1-5, with D perhaps TRBD1 (5 bases). Trimming removed 4 bases from V and 2 bases from J, with 9 bases in between. Germline values: CDR1 SGHTA, CDR2 FQGNSA. The CDR3 runs 14 residues.

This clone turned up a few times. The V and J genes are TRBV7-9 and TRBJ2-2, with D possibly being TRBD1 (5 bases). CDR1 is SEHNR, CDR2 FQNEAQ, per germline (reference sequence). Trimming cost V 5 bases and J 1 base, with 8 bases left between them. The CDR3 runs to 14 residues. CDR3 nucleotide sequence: TGTGCCAGCAGCCCCGACAGGAACACCGGGGAGCTGTTTTTT. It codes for CASSPDRNTGELFF.

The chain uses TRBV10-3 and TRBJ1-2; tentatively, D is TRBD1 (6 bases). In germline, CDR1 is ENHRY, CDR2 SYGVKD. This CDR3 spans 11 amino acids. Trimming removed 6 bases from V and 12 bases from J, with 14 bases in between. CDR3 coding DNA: TGTGCCATCAGCCAAGGACAGATCGACACCTTC. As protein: CAISQGQIDTF.

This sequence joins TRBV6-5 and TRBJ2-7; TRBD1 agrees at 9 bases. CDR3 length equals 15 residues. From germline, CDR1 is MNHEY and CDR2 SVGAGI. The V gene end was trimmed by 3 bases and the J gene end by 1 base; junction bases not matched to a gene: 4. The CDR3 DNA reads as TGTGCCAGCAGTTATCCGGGACAGGGTTCCTACGAGCAGTACTTC. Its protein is CASSYPGQGSYEQYF.

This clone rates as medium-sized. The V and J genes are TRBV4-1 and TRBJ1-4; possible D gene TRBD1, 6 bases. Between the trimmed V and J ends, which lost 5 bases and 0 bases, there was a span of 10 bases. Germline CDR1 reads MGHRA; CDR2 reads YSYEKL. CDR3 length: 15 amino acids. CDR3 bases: TGCGCCAGCAGCGTCCGGACAGCAACTAATGAAAAACTGTTTTTT. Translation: CASSVRTATNEKLFF.

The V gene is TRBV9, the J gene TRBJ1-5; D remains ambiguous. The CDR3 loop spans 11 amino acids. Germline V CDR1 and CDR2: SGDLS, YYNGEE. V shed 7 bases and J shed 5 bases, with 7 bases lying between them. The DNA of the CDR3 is TGTGCCAGCGGTCGGGATCAGCCCCAGCATTTT. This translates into CASGRDQPQHF.

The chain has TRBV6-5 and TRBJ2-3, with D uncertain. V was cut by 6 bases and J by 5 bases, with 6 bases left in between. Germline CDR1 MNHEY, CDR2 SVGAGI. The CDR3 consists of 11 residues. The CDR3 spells CASRRGDTQYF. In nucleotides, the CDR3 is TGTGCCAGCAGGCGCGGAGATACGCAGTATTTT.

CDR3 nucleotide sequence: TGTGCCAGCGGCCTATATACCGGGACAGGGGCTGGAAACACCATATATTTT. It codes for CASGLYTGTGAGNTIYF. The chain couples TRBV2 to TRBJ1-3, with 10 positions matching TRBD1. CDR1 is SNHLY, CDR2 FYNNEI, per germline. V trimming: 8 bases; J trimming: 2 bases; junction bases outside the gene matches: 12. The CDR3 is 17 amino acids.

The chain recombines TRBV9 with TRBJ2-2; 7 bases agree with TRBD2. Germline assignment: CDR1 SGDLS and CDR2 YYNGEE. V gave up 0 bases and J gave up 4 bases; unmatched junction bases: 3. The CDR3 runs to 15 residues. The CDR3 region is CASSVAGGITGELFF. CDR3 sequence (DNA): TGTGCCAGCAGCGTAGCCGGGGGGATCACCGGGGAGCTGTTTTTT.

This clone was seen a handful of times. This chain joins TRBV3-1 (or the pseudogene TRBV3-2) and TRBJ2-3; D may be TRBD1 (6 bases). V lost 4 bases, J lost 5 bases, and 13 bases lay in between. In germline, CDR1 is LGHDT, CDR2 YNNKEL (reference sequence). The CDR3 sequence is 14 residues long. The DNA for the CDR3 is TGTGCCAGCAGCCCTTACCGGGACAAAGATACGCAGTATTTT. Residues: CASSPYRDKDTQYF.

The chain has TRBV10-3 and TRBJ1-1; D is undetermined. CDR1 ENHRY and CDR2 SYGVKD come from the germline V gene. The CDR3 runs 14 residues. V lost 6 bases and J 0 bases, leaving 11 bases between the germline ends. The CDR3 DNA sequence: TGTGCCATCAGCTCCTACGGTTTGAACACTGAAGCTTTCTTT. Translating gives CAISSYGLNTEAFF.

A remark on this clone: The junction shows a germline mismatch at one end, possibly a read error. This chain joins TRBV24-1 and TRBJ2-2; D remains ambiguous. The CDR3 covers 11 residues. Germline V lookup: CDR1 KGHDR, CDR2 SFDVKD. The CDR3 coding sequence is TGTGCCACCGGTGACACCGGGGAGCTGTTTTTT. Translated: CATGDTGELFF.

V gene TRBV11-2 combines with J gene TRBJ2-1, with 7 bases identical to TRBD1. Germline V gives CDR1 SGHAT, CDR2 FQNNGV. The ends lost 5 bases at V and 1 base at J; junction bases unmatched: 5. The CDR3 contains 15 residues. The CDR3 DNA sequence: TGTGCCAGCAGCATTATGACAGGGTCCTACAATGAGCAGTTCTTC. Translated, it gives CASSIMTGSYNEQFF. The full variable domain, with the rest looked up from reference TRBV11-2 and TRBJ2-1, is EAGVAQSPRYKIIEKRQSVAFWCNPISGHATLYWYQQILGQGPKLLIQFQNNGVVDDSQLPKDRFSAERLKGVDSTLKIQPAKLEDSAVYLCASSIMTGSYNEQFFGPGTRLTVL.

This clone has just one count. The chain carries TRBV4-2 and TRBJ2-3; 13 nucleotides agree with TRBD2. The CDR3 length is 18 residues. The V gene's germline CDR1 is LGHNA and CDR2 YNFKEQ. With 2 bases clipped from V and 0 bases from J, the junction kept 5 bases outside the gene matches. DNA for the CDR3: TGTGCCAGCAGCCAACGGACTAGCGGGGGAAGGAGCACAGATACGCAGTATTTT. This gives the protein CASSQRTSGGRSTDTQYF.

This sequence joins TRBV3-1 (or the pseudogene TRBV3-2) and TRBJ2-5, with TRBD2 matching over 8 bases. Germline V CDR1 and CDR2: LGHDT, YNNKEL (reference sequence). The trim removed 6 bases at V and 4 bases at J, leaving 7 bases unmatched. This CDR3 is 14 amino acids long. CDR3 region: CASRPTSGGETQYF. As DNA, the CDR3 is TGTGCCAGCAGGCCTACTAGCGGCGGAGAGACCCAGTACTTC.

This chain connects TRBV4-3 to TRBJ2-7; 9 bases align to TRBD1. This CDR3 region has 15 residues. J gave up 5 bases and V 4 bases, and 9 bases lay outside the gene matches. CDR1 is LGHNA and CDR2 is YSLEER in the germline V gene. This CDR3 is CASSRHRDRADEQYF. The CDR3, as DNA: TGCGCCAGCAGCCGCCACCGGGACAGGGCTGACGAGCAGTACTTC.

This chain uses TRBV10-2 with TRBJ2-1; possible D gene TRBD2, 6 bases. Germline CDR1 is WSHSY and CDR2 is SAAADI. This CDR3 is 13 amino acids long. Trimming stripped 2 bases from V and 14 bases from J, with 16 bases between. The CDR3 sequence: CASSEAPSGRKFF. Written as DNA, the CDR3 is TGCGCCAGCAGTGAGGCCCCTAGTGGGAGGAAGTTCTTC.